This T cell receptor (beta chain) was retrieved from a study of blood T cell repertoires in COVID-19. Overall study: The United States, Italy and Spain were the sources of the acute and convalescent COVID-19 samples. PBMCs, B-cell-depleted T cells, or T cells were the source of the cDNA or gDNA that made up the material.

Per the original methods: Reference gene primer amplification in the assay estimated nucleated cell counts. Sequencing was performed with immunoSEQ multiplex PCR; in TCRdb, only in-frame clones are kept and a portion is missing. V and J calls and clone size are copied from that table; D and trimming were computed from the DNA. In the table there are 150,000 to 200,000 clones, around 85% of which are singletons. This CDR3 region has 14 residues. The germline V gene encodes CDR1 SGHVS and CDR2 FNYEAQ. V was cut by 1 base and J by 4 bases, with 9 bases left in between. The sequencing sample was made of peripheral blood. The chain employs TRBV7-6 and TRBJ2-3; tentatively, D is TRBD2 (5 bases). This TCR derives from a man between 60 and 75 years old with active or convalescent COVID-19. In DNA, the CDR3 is TGTGCCAGCAGCTTAGATCGAGCGGCAGATACGCAGTATTTT. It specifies CASSLDRAADTQYF. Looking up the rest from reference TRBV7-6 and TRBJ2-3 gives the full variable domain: GAGVSQSPRYKVTKRGQDVALRCDPISGHVSLYWYRQALGQGPEFLTYFNYEAQQDKSGLPNDRFSAERPEGSISTLTIQRTEQRDSAMYRCASSLDRAADTQYFGPGTRLTVL.